The 27 T cell receptor beta chains below all came from one sample that was sequenced in a study of blood T cells in healthy people across ages. Together with a sample-barcoded 5' primer, a J-beta primer mix was included in a second PCR lasting roughly 6 to 12 cycles. MiXCR, applied by TCRdb to the 5' RACE reads, yields one record per CDR3 protein. This table has approximately 1.5 million distinct CDR3 sequences, around 40% appearing once. Sequencing input: blood. The source is a woman between 18 and 30 years old in good health.

This clonotype was recorded a few times. The rearrangement links TRBV16 to TRBJ1-5; D is perhaps TRBD1 (6 bases). Germline CDR1 reads KGHSY; CDR2 reads FQNENV. The CDR3 has 14 residues. The V end lost 5 bases, the J end lost 4 bases, and 12 bases lay between the germline ends. The CDR3 DNA reads TGTGCCAGCAGCTGGGGACACCTTAATCAGCCCCAGCATTTT. Translation gives CASSWGHLNQPQHF.

The chain recombines TRBV3-1 with TRBJ2-4; 10 bases are a match to TRBD1. The J call may not be correct, given that the DNA end is closer to TRBJ2-7. The CDR3 totals 17 residues. The germline gives CDR1 LGHDT, CDR2 YNNKEL (reference sequence). CDR3 in DNA: TGTGCCAGCAGCCATTCGTCCCGTGGGACAGGGGACTACGAGCAGTACTTC. Translated, it gives CASSHSSRGTGDYEQYF.

The chain carries TRBV12-3 or TRBV12-4 and TRBJ2-7; 10 bases are shared with TRBD1. This CDR3 has 13 residues. The J segment lost 6 bases and the V segment lost 4 bases, leaving 3 bases of the junction unmatched. CDR3 DNA: TGTGCCAGCAGTTGGGGACAGGGGACCGAGCAGTACTTC. This gives the protein CASSWGQGTEQYF.

This clonotype came up a few times. This rearrangement joins TRBV27 to TRBJ2-7; 11 bases map to TRBD2. With 5 bases clipped from V and 4 bases from J, the junction kept 7 bases outside the gene matches. The length of the CDR3 is 15 residues. The germline V gene encodes CDR1 MNHEY and CDR2 SMNVEV (reference sequence). In nucleotides, the CDR3 is TGTGCCAGCAGTCATTCTAGCGGGAGGACGTACGAGCAGTACTTC. Translated, it gives CASSHSSGRTYEQYF.

Remarks on this clonotype: The junction differs from germline at one of its ends, possibly a read error. V usage is TRBV7-9 and J usage is TRBJ2-1; tentatively, D is TRBD2 (5 bases). The CDR3 loop spans 12 amino acids. Germline-derived CDR1 and CDR2 are SEHNR and FQNEAQ (reference sequence). The CDR3 spells CSSTGLKNEQFF. The DNA for the CDR3 is TGTTCCAGCACCGGACTTAAAAATGAGCAGTTCTTC.

The chain has TRBV6-2 or TRBV6-3 and TRBJ1-5, with 8 bases identical to TRBD1. This CDR3 spans 20 amino acids. V trimming: 2 bases; J trimming: 0 bases; junction bases outside the gene matches: 15. Germline V gene sequence: CDR1 MNHEY, CDR2 SVGEGT. CDR3 amino acids: CASSYPYPGGTGHSNQPQHF. The CDR3 region has the DNA TGTGCCAGCAGTTACCCCTACCCAGGCGGGACAGGACATAGCAATCAGCCCCAGCATTTT.

This clonotype was observed a few times. The rearrangement uses TRBV30 and TRBJ1-6; D is uncertain. Germline values: CDR1 GTSNPN, CDR2 SVGIG (reference sequence). Trimming stripped 5 bases from V and 0 bases from J, with 5 bases between. The CDR3 totals 13 residues. This chain's CDR3 is CAWRSSYNSPLHF. CDR3 sequence (DNA): TGTGCCTGGCGAAGCTCCTATAATTCACCCCTCCACTTT.

This sequence joins TRBV4-1 and TRBJ2-2; D unresolved. Germline V gene data show CDR1 as MGHRA and CDR2 as YSYEKL. The CDR3 length is 14 residues. V gave up 3 bases and J gave up 2 bases, with 7 bases separating them. CDR3 bases: TGCGCCAGCAGCCAGATGGTTAACACCGGGGAGCTGTTTTTT. Encoded protein: CASSQMVNTGELFF.

This chain links TRBV27 with TRBJ1-2; D gene unclear. Per germline, CDR1 MNHEY and CDR2 SMNVEV (reference sequence). This CDR3 comprises 15 residues. V was trimmed by 2 bases and J by 4 bases, leaving 14 bases between them. The CDR3, as DNA: TGTGCCAGCAGTTTAAGCGGTGACGGTGGCTATGGCTACACCTTC. Protein sequence: CASSLSGDGGYGYTF.

The genes are TRBV6-5 and TRBJ2-1; 7 nucleotides agree with TRBD2. The CDR3 consists of 15 residues. Germline CDR1 is MNHEY and CDR2 is SVGAGI. The junction had 12 bases not matched to a gene; V was cut back by 5 bases and J by 8 bases. The CDR3 sequence is CASSPGTTPFYEQFF. DNA of the CDR3: TGTGCCAGCAGTCCCGGGACTACCCCTTTCTATGAGCAGTTCTTC.

Points on this clonotype: An end of the junction does not agree with germline; a read error may underlie this. DNA for the CDR3: TGTGCCGGCAGTTTATGGGTAGCGGCGGGGGACAATGAGCAGTTCTTC. Amino acid sequence: CAGSLWVAAGDNEQFF. The rearrangement links TRBV27 to TRBJ2-1; 7 nucleotides agree with TRBD2. From germline, CDR1 is MNHEY and CDR2 SMNVEV (reference sequence). The CDR3 covers 16 residues.

The chain is built from TRBV7-2 and TRBJ2-5; 7 bases agree with TRBD1. J lost 11 bases, V lost 1 base, and 7 bases had no gene match. This CDR3 is 13 amino acids long. Germline CDR1 reads SGHTA; CDR2 reads FQGNSA. The CDR3 coding sequence is TGTGCCAGCAGCTTAGGGACAGGTCCCGGGCAGTACTTC. Amino acid sequence: CASSLGTGPGQYF.

The rearrangement links TRBV2 to TRBJ2-5, with D unresolved. This CDR3 spans 16 amino acids. Germline V CDR1 and CDR2: SNHLY, FYNNEI. V was trimmed by 1 base and J by 0 bases, leaving 12 bases between them. CDR3 coding DNA: TGTGCCAGCAGTGAAGGTCTGCGAACCTACCAAGAGACCCAGTACTTC. Translation gives CASSEGLRTYQETQYF.

This clonotype was observed a few times. This chain joins TRBV6-6 and TRBJ1-2, with TRBD1 as a possible D gene (5 bases). V was trimmed by 5 bases and J by 3 bases, leaving 16 bases between them. The CDR3 runs to 15 residues. Germline loops: CDR1 MNHNY, CDR2 SVGAGI (reference sequence). CDR3 sequence reads: CASSPQARGDYGYTF. CDR3 nucleotide sequence: TGTGCCAGCAGTCCTCAAGCGCGGGGCGACTATGGCTACACCTTC.

This clonotype was observed a few times. The chain combines TRBV7-2 with TRBJ2-1, with D unclear. There are 12 residues in the CDR3. V lost 3 bases and J lost 7, with 7 bases in between. CDR1 is SGHTA, CDR2 FQGNSA, per germline. The CDR3 DNA reads TGTGCCAGCAGCTTTCGTCGGAATGAGCAGTTCTTC. Translating it yields CASSFRRNEQFF.

This rearrangement joins TRBV4-3 to TRBJ2-1, with TRBD2 matching over 12 bases. From germline, CDR1 is LGHNA and CDR2 YSLEER. V lost 3 bases, J lost 8 bases, and 8 bases stayed unmatched. This CDR3 comprises 16 residues. CDR3 in DNA: TGCGCCAGCAGCCACGCAACTAGCGGGGGGTGGGATGAGCAGTTCTTC. Residues: CASSHATSGGWDEQFF.

This chain connects TRBV29-1 to TRBJ2-1, with D perhaps given as TRBD1 or TRBD2 (7 bases each). Per germline, CDR1 SQVTM and CDR2 ANQGSEA. The CDR3 spans 14 residues. Trimming removed 6 bases from V and 2 bases from J, with 14 bases in between. In DNA form, the CDR3 reads TGCAGCGTGCCCCAGGGGGGGACCTACAATGAGCAGTTCTTC. Translation gives CSVPQGGTYNEQFF.

The sample holds a few counts of this clonotype. The rearrangement uses TRBV20-1 and TRBJ2-1, with TRBD2 matching 8 bases. Germline lookup yields CDR1 DFQATT and CDR2 SNEGSKA (reference sequence). This CDR3 contains 13 residues. Trimming took 6 bases from V and 9 from J; bases not matched to a gene: 10. CDR3 DNA sequence: TGCAGTGCCGGCCGACTAGCGATTGGTGAGCAGTTCTTC. This gives the protein CSAGRLAIGEQFF.

At least ten counts were recorded for this clonotype. The chain has TRBV7-9 and TRBJ2-7, with 8 bases identical to TRBD2. The CDR3 loop spans 14 amino acids. Trimming at V came to 0 bases and at J to 2 bases, leaving 0 bases not matched to a gene. Germline lookup yields CDR1 SEHNR and CDR2 FQNEAQ (reference sequence). CDR3 sequence: CASSLAGLAYEQYF. The CDR3 DNA sequence: TGTGCCAGCAGCTTAGCGGGACTAGCCTACGAGCAGTACTTC.

The rearrangement links TRBV6-2 or TRBV6-3 to TRBJ2-1, with D hard to call. The V end was cut by 2 bases, the J end by 0 bases, with 8 bases between. The germline V gene has CDR1 MNHEY and CDR2 SVGEGT. The CDR3 is made up of 15 amino acids. In DNA form, the CDR3 reads TGTGCCAGCAGTTACGACCCCTACTCCTACAATGAGCAGTTCTTC. This sequence encodes CASSYDPYSYNEQFF.

This clonotype was counted many times. This rearrangement joins TRBV6-6 to TRBJ1-2, with D tentatively TRBD1 (5 bases). The CDR3 sequence is 16 residues long. V was pared by 5 bases and J by 0 bases, with 16 bases between. The germline V gene encodes CDR1 MNHNY and CDR2 SVGAGI (reference sequence). As DNA, the CDR3 is TGTGCCAGCAGTAACCCCAGGGCGGTAGCTAACTATGGCTACACCTTC. Translation gives CASSNPRAVANYGYTF.

The chain is built from TRBV4-1 and TRBJ2-1; 7 bases match TRBD2. CDR3 length: 14 amino acids. CDR1 is MGHRA and CDR2 is YSYEKL in the germline V gene. The trim removed 1 base at V and 6 bases at J, leaving 3 bases unmatched. DNA for the CDR3: TGCGCCAGCAGCCAAGCCGGGACTATCAATGAGCAGTTCTTC. It encodes CASSQAGTINEQFF.

The chain links TRBV7-9 to TRBJ2-1; D is perhaps TRBD1 or TRBD2 (5 bases each). This CDR3 region has 16 residues. Trimming cost V 2 bases and J 10 bases, with 21 bases left between them. From germline, CDR1 is SEHNR and CDR2 FQNEAQ (reference sequence). In DNA form, the CDR3 reads TGTGCCAGCAGCTTAAGGTCGAGGGGACGCAACTACGAGCAGTTCTTC. This gives the protein CASSLRSRGRNYEQFF.

The rearrangement joins TRBV29-1 to TRBJ1-2; D may be TRBD1 (5 bases). The CDR3 consists of 16 residues. V lost 4 bases and J 1 base, leaving 19 bases between the germline ends. The germline gives CDR1 SQVTM, CDR2 ANQGSEA. The chain's CDR3 is CSVVLVPGLLNYGYTF. For the CDR3, the DNA is TGCAGCGTTGTCCTTGTTCCAGGGCTACTTAACTATGGCTACACCTTC.

This clonotype was seen a few times. The chain joins TRBV25-1 to TRBJ2-1; 12 nucleotides line up with TRBD2. V lost 3 bases, J lost 0 bases, and 3 bases stayed unmatched. The CDR3 has 17 amino acids. Looked up from germline, CDR1 is MGHDK and CDR2 is SYGVNS. CDR3 DNA sequence: TGTGCCAGCAGTGAGGCTAGCGGGAGGGTCTCCTACAATGAGCAGTTCTTC. It specifies CASSEASGRVSYNEQFF.

This clonotype was detected a few times. The CDR3 here is CSARETSGSVSYNEQFF. The CDR3 DNA sequence: TGCAGTGCTAGGGAGACTAGCGGGAGCGTCTCCTACAATGAGCAGTTCTTC. The rearrangement links TRBV20-1 to TRBJ2-1; 12 positions match TRBD2. The V segment lost 3 bases and the J segment 0 bases; nucleotides outside the gene matches: 6. Per germline, CDR1 DFQATT and CDR2 SNEGSKA (reference sequence). The CDR3 is 17 residues long.

The V and J genes are TRBV5-1 and TRBJ2-3, with 8 bases aligning to TRBD1. Trimming cost V 4 bases and J 4 bases; bases outside gene matches: 8. Germline V gene lookup returns CDR1 SGHRS and CDR2 YFSETQ. The CDR3 has 15 amino acids. This CDR3 is CASSLGQGYADTQYF. The CDR3 region has the DNA TGCGCCAGCAGCCTAGGACAGGGATATGCAGATACGCAGTATTTT. Using reference TRBV5-1 and TRBJ2-3 for the parts outside the CDR3, the full variable domain is KAGVTQTPRYLIKTRGQQVTLSCSPISGHRSVSWYQQTPGQGLQFLFEYFSETQRNKGNFPGRFSGRQFSNSRSEMNVSTLELGDSALYLCASSLGQGYADTQYFGPGTRLTVL.